These T cell receptor beta chains were read from a single sample in a study of radiotherapy plus CTLA-4 blockade in lung cancer. Clones were read by immunoSEQ multiplex PCR, and TCRdb kept only the in-frame ones, dropping some. The sample lists about 110,000 clones, 85% to 90% occurring once. The specimen was peripheral blood, collected from a patient treated with radiotherapy plus ipilimumab. Source of these receptors: a human donor with non-small cell lung cancer that progressed on radiotherapy plus ipilimumab. Some clones in this sample may be carry-over from other donors' samples. CDR3s leave out the opening cysteine and the closing phenylalanine or tryptophan. Clone size is shown for a subset of rows, as once, few, many or a class of expanded clone.

V gene: TRBV6-5; clone size: NA; J gene: TRBJ1-1; CDR3 protein: ASSYTTGNTEAF
V gene: TRBV7-2; clone size: NA; J gene: TRBJ1-5; CDR3 protein: ASSLRDQPQH
V gene: TRBV7-2; clone size: NA; J gene: TRBJ2-5; CDR3 protein: ASTEQLAGTKRWY
V gene: TRBV27; clone size: NA; J gene: TRBJ1-5; CDR3 protein: ASSPPGQGIQPQH
V gene: TRBV7-8; clone size: NA; J gene: TRBJ1-1; CDR3 protein: ASRGTGVEAF
V gene: TRBV5-1; clone size: NA; J gene: TRBJ1-5; CDR3 protein: ASSLDSLNQPQH
V gene: TRBV5-6; clone size: NA; J gene: TRBJ1-1; CDR3 protein: ASSLGRDTEAF
V gene: TRBV5-6; clone size: once; J gene: TRBJ1-2; CDR3 protein: ASSLGENYGYT
V gene: TRBV9; clone size: NA; J gene: TRBJ1-2; CDR3 protein: ASSVGLLNGYT
V gene: TRBV13; clone size: NA; J gene: TRBJ2-2; CDR3 protein: ASSYGRANTGELF
V gene: TRBV15; clone size: NA; J gene: TRBJ2-3; CDR3 protein: ATSSGRGAGTDTQY
V gene: TRBV9; clone size: NA; J gene: TRBJ1-2; CDR3 protein: ASSVAEGTLYGYT
V gene: TRBV5-4; clone size: NA; J gene: TRBJ2-1; CDR3 protein: ASSWGQTNNEQF
V gene: TRBV28; clone size: NA; J gene: TRBJ1-4; CDR3 protein: ASSLTGVSEKLF
V gene: TRBV9; clone size: NA; J gene: TRBJ2-1; CDR3 protein: ASSLSGGASYNEQF
V gene: TRBV6-4; clone size: NA; J gene: TRBJ2-3; CDR3 protein: ASSDRGSTQY
V gene: TRBV15; clone size: once; J gene: TRBJ1-2; CDR3 protein: ATSRDLILSNYGYT
V gene: TRBV5-4; clone size: NA; J gene: TRBJ2-7; CDR3 protein: ASSIPGLGELEQY
V gene: TRBV5-6; clone size: NA; J gene: TRBJ2-3; CDR3 protein: ASSLVGGIDTQY
V gene: TRBV9; clone size: NA; J gene: TRBJ1-3; CDR3 protein: ASSVDRVGSGNTIY
V gene: TRBV9; clone size: NA; J gene: TRBJ2-2; CDR3 protein: ASSAPFTGELF
V gene: TRBV9; clone size: NA; J gene: TRBJ1-1; CDR3 protein: ASSGGPWAEAF
V gene: TRBV15; clone size: NA; J gene: TRBJ1-5; CDR3 protein: ATNRGGNQPQH
V gene: TRBV11-2; clone size: NA; J gene: TRBJ2-7; CDR3 protein: ASSPYGGVAEQY
V gene: TRBV5-5; clone size: NA; J gene: TRBJ1-5; CDR3 protein: ASSLGPIDRPQH
V gene: TRBV2; clone size: NA; J gene: TRBJ2-4; CDR3 protein: ASSEYTADKY
V gene: TRBV6-1; clone size: NA; J gene: TRBJ2-7; CDR3 protein: ASSEGGTGMYEQY
V gene: TRBV5-4; clone size: NA; J gene: TRBJ2-5; CDR3 protein: ASSLTPQPERPQY
V gene: TRBV29-1; clone size: NA; J gene: TRBJ1-1; CDR3 protein: SVEDRRSNLNTEAF
V gene: TRBV10-3; clone size: few; J gene: TRBJ1-2; CDR3 protein: AISESTLRRSSYT
V gene: TRBV7-9; clone size: NA; J gene: TRBJ2-2; CDR3 protein: ASIFGGFAGELF
V gene: TRBV7-8; clone size: once; J gene: TRBJ1-2; CDR3 protein: ASSYKGQGSGYT
V gene: TRBV9; clone size: NA; J gene: TRBJ2-5; CDR3 protein: ASSVSTGLLETQY
V gene: TRBV5-1; clone size: NA; J gene: TRBJ1-4; CDR3 protein: ASSLGPGSEKLF
V gene: TRBV9; clone size: NA; J gene: TRBJ2-1; CDR3 protein: ASSLGGVTGNEQF
V gene: TRBV9; clone size: NA; J gene: TRBJ1-3; CDR3 protein: ASSVVPQGAGGSTIY
V gene: TRBV18; clone size: NA; J gene: TRBJ2-5; CDR3 protein: ASSPPGLKETQY
V gene: TRBV10-3; clone size: NA; J gene: TRBJ2-7; CDR3 protein: AISDQTGGKRSQY